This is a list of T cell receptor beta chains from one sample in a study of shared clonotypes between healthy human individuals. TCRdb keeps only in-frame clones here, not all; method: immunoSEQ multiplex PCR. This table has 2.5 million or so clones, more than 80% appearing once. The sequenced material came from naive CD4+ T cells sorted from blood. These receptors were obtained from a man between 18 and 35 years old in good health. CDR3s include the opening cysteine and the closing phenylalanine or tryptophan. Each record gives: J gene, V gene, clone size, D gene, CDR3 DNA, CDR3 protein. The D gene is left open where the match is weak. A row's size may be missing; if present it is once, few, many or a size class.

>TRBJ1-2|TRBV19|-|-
TGTGCCAGTAGTGGTCAGGGTTACTATGGCTACACCTTC
CASSGQGYYGYTF
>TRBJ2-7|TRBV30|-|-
TGTGCCTGGAGTGTCAAAACTACCTACGAGCAGTACTTC
CAWSVKTTYEQYF
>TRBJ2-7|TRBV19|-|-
TGTGCCAGTAGTAGTGTAGGACTAACCTCCTACGAGCAGTACTTC
CASSSVGLTSYEQYF
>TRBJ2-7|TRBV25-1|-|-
TGTGCCTCCCAGAGAGAGTTCTACGAGCAGTACTTC
CASQREFYEQYF
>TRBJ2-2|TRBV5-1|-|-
TGCGCCAGCAGCTCAGCCACTAAAGACGGGGAGCTGTTTTTT
CASSSATKDGELFF
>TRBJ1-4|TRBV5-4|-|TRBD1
TGTGCCAGCAGCCACAGACAGGGGGTGACGAATGAAAAACTGTTTTTT
CASSHRQGVTNEKLFF
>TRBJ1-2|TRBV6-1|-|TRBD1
TGTGCCAGCAGTGGGACAGGGGGCGTTAGTGATGGCTACACCTTC
CASSGTGGVSDGYTF
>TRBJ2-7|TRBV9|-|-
TGTGCCAGCAGCGCTCAAGGGGGACCCGCCTACGAGCAGTACTTC
CASSAQGGPAYEQYF
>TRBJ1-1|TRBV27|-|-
TGTGCCAGCAGTTTAGGCAGGGCGAACACTGAAGCTTTCTTT
CASSLGRANTEAFF
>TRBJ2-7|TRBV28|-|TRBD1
TGTGCCAGCAGCCAAGGACAGGGGTACGAGCAGTACTTC
CASSQGQGYEQYF
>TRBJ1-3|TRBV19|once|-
TGTGCCAGTAGTATAGCGGGGGGATCGCTATTTGGAAACACCATATATTTT
CASSIAGGSLFGNTIYF
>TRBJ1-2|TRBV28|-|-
TGTGCCAGCAGTTTAGGAGTAGTTTATGGCTACACCTTC
CASSLGVVYGYTF
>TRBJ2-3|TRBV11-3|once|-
TGTGCCAGCAGCCTACGGGGCTACACAGATACGCAGTATTTT
CASSLRGYTDTQYF
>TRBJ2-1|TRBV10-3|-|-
TGTGCCATCAGTGAAGAGTGGAATGAGCAGTTCTTC
CAISEEWNEQFF
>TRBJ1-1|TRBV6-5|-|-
TGTGCCAGCAGTTATACACAGGGACTTACTGACACTGAAGCTTTCTTT
CASSYTQGLTDTEAFF
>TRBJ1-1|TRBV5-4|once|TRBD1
TGTGCCAGCAGCTTGACAGGGGGCGGGGTGAACACTGAAGCTTTCTTT
CASSLTGGGVNTEAFF
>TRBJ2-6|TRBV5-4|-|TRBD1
TGTGCCAGCAGCCCCGGGACAGGGGTCTCTGGGGCCAACGTCCTGACTTTC
CASSPGTGVSGANVLTF
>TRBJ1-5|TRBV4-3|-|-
TGCGCCAGCAGCCAGGATGGGGCAGGATGTGTAGTAGCCCAGCATTTT
CASSQDGAGCVVAQHF
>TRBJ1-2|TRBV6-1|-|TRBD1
TGTGCCAGTAACCGGGACAGCGGTCGTGGGGGTGGCTACACCTTC
CASNRDSGRGGGYTF
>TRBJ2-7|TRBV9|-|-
TGTGCCAGCAGCCCACAGACAGGTCGCTACGAGCAGTACTTC
CASSPQTGRYEQYF
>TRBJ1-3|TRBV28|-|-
TGTGCCAGCAGTTTTCCCAACCCTGGAAACACCATATATTTT
CASSFPNPGNTIYF
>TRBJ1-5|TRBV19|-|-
TGTGCCAGTACCCAAAACGGGGGAAATCAGCCCCAGCATTTT
CASTQNGGNQPQHF
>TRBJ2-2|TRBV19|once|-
TGTGCCAGTACGATGCTCGGGGGCTCGAACACCGGGGAGCTGTTTTTT
CASTMLGGSNTGELFF
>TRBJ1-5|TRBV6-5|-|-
TGTGCCAGCAGTTACTCTCGCGCCCTCAATCAGCCCCAGCATTTT
CASSYSRALNQPQHF
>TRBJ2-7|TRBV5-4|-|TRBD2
TGTGCCAGCAGCTCCTCGTTGTGGCGGGACTACCCCCACGAGCAGTACTTC
CASSSSLWRDYPHEQYF
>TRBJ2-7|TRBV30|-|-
TGTGCCTGGAGTGATTTAGGGCAGACCTACGAGCAGTACTTC
CAWSDLGQTYEQYF
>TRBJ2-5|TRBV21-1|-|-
TGTGCCAGCAGCAGGCTAAAAGAGGGTTGGGAGACCCAGTACTTC
CASSRLKEGWETQYF